This T cell receptor (beta chain) came from a study of blood T cell repertoires in COVID-19. Original processing notes: By means of reference gene primer amplification, nucleated cell counts were estimated. Sequencing was performed with immunoSEQ multiplex PCR; in TCRdb, only in-frame clones are kept and a portion is missing. V and J calls and clone size are given by that table; D and trimming were obtained from the DNA. Of about 140,000 clones listed, around 90% are singletons. The CDR3 runs to 12 residues. The germline CDR1 and CDR2 sequences are SNHLY and FYNNEI. V trimming: 5 bases; J trimming: 7 bases; junction bases outside the gene matches: 1.

The specimen was peripheral blood. The chain recombines TRBV2 with TRBJ2-2; 7 nucleotides match TRBD1. This clonotype was obtained from a woman older than 75 with acute or convalescent COVID-19. CDR3: CASSRQGGELFF. The CDR3 bases are TGTGCCAGCAGTAGACAGGGCGGGGAGCTGTTTTTT.